This T cell receptor (beta chain) was obtained from a study of cytomegalovirus exposure and HLA in healthy donors. Across the study: Assignment to the Caucasian-associated ancestry cluster applied to more than 75% of the approximately 390 genotyped donors.

The PCR ran on 60 Vbeta and 13 Jbeta primers. The table came from immunoSEQ multiplex PCR; TCRdb's copy has only in-frame clones and leaves some out. The data show approximately 260,000 clones, nearly 95% seen once. Unmatched junction bases numbered 8, after V lost 2 bases and J lost 14 bases. The germline gives CDR1 SEHNR, CDR2 FQNEAQ (reference sequence). The length of the CDR3 is 13 residues. What was sequenced was PBMCs. The TCR was taken from a girl aged 2 to 10 in good health and CMV-seronegative. The V gene is TRBV7-9, the J gene TRBJ2-1, with 8 bases that match TRBD1. The CDR3 protein is CASSLQNRTGKFF. Here the CDR3 DNA reads TGTGCCAGCAGCTTACAAAACAGGACAGGGAAGTTCTTC.